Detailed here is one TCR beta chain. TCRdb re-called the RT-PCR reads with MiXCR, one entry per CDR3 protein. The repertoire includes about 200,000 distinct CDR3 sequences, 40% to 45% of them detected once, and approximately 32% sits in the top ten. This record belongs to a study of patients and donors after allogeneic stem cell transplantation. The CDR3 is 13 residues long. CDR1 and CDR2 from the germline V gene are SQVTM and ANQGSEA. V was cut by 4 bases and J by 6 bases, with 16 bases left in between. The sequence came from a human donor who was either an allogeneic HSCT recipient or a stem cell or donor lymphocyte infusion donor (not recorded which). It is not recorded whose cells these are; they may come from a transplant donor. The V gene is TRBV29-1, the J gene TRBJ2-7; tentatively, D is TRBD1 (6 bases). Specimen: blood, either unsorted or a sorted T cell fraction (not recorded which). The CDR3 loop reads CSVVAGVAIEQYF. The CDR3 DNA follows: TGCAGCGTTGTGGCAGGGGTGGCTATCGAGCAGTACTTC.